One and the same sample provided the 9 T cell receptor beta chains below, sequenced in a study of T cells in Graves' hyperthyroidism and ophthalmopathy. The source material, RNA transcripts, was used to amplify TCR beta CDR3 regions. A first-round RT-PCR of the TCR CDR3 used the HTBI primer set. TCRdb redid the calling of the multiplex PCR reads with MiXCR, one entry per CDR3 protein. The profile covers a few hundred thousand distinct CDR3 sequences, with approximately 15% appearing a single time and under 8% taken by the ten largest. Source material: blood. The receptors shown here come from a woman aged 25 to 45 with Graves' hyperthyroidism.

This chain links TRBV3-1 with TRBJ2-1; 15 nucleotides agree with TRBD2. Germline V lookup: CDR1 LGHDT, CDR2 YNNKEL (reference sequence). The junction had 10 bases not matched to a gene; V was cut back by 1 base and J by 6 bases. The CDR3 has 19 residues. CDR3 sequence reads: CASSQGTSGRAGLLNEQFF. The CDR3 DNA reads as TGTGCCAGCAGCCAAGGGACTAGCGGGAGGGCCGGCCTTCTCAATGAGCAGTTCTTC.

This clonotype was seen just once. This chain joins TRBV19 and TRBJ2-7, with D uncertain. The CDR3 runs 13 residues. Germline assignment: CDR1 LNHDA and CDR2 SQIVND (reference sequence). V was trimmed by 5 bases and J by 6 bases, leaving 14 bases between them. The CDR3 DNA reads TGTGCCAGTAGTCCAGGACGGCACTCCGAGCAGTACTTC. This translates into CASSPGRHSEQYF. Full variable domain (missing parts from reference TRBV19 and TRBJ2-7): DGGITQSPKYLFRKEGQNVTLSCEQNLNHDAMYWYRQDPGQGLRLIYYSQIVNDFQKGDIAEGYSVSREKKESFPLTVTSAQKNPTAFYLCASSPGRHSEQYFGPGTRLTVT.

This clonotype has at least ten counts. The gene calls are TRBV7-2 and TRBJ2-7; TRBD2 agrees at 9 bases. Germline CDR1 SGHTA, CDR2 FQGNSA. The CDR3 has 15 amino acids. J lost 3 bases, V lost 5 bases, and 8 bases had no gene match. The CDR3 loop reads CASSVYLSGSYEQYF. In DNA form, the CDR3 reads TGTGCCAGCAGCGTCTACCTTAGCGGGAGCTACGAGCAGTACTTC. The full variable domain, completed using reference TRBV7-2 and TRBJ2-7, is GAGVSQSPSNKVTEKGKDVELRCDPISGHTALYWYRQSLGQGLEFLIYFQGNSAPDKSGLPSDRFSAERTGGSVSTLTIQRTQQEDSAVYLCASSVYLSGSYEQYFGPGTRLTVT.

This clonotype has just one count. This may be a read error: a much more frequent sequence differs by one nucleotide. The CDR3 bases are TGTGCCAGCAGCTTACCCCCGGCGACAGATACGCAGTATTTT. Protein product: CASSLPPATDTQYF. The V and J genes are TRBV7-2 and TRBJ2-3; D is unresolved. V gave up 2 bases and J gave up 3 bases, with 9 bases separating them. Germline CDR1 SGHTA, CDR2 FQGNSA. The CDR3 is 14 amino acids. Together with reference TRBV7-2 and TRBJ2-3, the CDR3 gives the full variable domain: GAGVSQSPSNKVTEKGKDVELRCDPISGHTALYWYRQSLGQGLEFLIYFQGNSAPDKSGLPSDRFSAERTGGSVSTLTIQRTQQEDSAVYLCASSLPPATDTQYFGPGTRLTVL.

This clonotype has only a few counts. V usage is TRBV6-1 and J usage is TRBJ2-1; no definite D call. This CDR3 spans 14 amino acids. Germline CDR1 reads MNHNS; CDR2 reads SASEGT. Deletions cut 5 bases from V and 0 bases from J, with 8 bases between. The CDR3 sequence is CASSSESSYNEQFF. The CDR3 DNA reads as TGTGCCAGCAGTTCCGAAAGCTCCTACAATGAGCAGTTCTTC.

This clonotype was picked up many times. This chain uses TRBV29-1 with TRBJ1-1, with a weak D call TRBD1 (6 bases). The CDR3 spans 13 residues. V lost 5 bases to trimming and J lost 6 bases, with 16 bases between them. CDR1 SQVTM and CDR2 ANQGSEA come from the germline V gene. CDR3 in amino acids: CSVRGAGTAEAFF. The CDR3 DNA is TGCAGCGTTCGGGGGGCAGGGACGGCTGAAGCTTTCTTT.

The chain carries TRBV12-3 or TRBV12-4 and TRBJ1-3; TRBD1 agrees at 8 bases. CDR3 length: 15 amino acids. J was trimmed by 0 bases and V by 6 bases; bases with no gene match: 4. The CDR3 spells CASRGQAISGNTIYF. The CDR3 DNA follows: TGTGCCAGCAGGGGACAGGCAATCTCTGGAAACACCATATATTTT.

The V and J genes are TRBV7-9 and TRBJ2-3; D gene unclear. This CDR3 has 13 amino acids. Looked up from germline, CDR1 is SEHNR and CDR2 is FQNEAQ (reference sequence). Trimming cost V 6 bases and J 8 bases, with 15 bases left between them. CDR3 amino acids: CASRAFSSGTQYF. Here the CDR3 DNA reads TGTGCCAGCAGGGCTTTCAGTTCGGGTACGCAGTATTTT.

V and J are TRBV11-2 and TRBJ2-1; TRBD2 might be the D (6 bases). Germline V gives CDR1 SGHAT, CDR2 FQNNGV. V lost 1 base to trimming and J lost 3 bases, with 10 bases between them. This CDR3 region has 15 residues. CDR3 coding DNA: TGTGCCAGCAGCTTAGTAACGACTAGCTACAATGAGCAGTTCTTC. Protein product: CASSLVTTSYNEQFF.